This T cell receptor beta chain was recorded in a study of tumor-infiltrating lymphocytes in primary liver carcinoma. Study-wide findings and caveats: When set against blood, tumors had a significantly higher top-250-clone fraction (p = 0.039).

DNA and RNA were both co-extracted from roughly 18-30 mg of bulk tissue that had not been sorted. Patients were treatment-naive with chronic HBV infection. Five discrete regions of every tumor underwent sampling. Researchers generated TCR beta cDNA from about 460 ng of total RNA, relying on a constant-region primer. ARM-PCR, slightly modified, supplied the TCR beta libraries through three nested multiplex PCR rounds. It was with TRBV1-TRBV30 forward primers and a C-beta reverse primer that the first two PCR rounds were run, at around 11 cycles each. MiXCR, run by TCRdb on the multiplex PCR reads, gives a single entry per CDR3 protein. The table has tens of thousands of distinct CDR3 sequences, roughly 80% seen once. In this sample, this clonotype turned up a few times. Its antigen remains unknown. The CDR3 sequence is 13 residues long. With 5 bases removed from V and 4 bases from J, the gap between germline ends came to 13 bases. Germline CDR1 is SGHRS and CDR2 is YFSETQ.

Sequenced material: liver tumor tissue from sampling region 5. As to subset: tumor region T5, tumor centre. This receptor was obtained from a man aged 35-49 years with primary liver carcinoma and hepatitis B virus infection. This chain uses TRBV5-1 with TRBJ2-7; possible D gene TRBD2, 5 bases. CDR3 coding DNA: TGCGCCAGCAGGGAGTCTACTAGTTACGAGCAGTACTTC. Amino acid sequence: CASRESTSYEQYF.